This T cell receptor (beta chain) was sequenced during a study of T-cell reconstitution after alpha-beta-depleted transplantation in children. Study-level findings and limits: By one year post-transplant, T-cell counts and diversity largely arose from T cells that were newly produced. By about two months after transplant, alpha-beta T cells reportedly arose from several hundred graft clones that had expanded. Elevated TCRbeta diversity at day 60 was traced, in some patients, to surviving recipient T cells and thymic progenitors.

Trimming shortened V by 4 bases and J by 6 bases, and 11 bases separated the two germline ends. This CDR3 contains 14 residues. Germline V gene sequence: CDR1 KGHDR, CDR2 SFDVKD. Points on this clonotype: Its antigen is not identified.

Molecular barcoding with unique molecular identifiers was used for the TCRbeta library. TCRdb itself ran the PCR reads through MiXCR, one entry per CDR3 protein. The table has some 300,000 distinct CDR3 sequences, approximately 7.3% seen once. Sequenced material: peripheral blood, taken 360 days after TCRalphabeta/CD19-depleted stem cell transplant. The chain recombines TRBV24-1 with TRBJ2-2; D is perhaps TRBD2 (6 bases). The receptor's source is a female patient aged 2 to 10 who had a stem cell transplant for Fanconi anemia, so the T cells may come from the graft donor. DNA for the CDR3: TGTGCCACCAGTGAAAAGGGGAGGCCCGGGGAGCTGTTTTTT. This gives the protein CATSEKGRPGELFF.